The next 3 T cell receptor beta chains were all read from a single sample in a study of blood T cell repertoires in COVID-19. Profiling relied on immunoSEQ multiplex PCR, and the TCRdb table lists in-frame clones only, not all of them. The table lists about 94,000 clones, about 80% of them singletons. Sequencing was carried out using peripheral blood. These receptors were taken from a man aged 60 to 75 with acute or convalescent COVID-19.

V is TRBV13 and J is TRBJ2-1; TRBD1 agrees at 7 bases. There are 14 residues in the CDR3. In germline, CDR1 is PRHDT, CDR2 FYEKMQ (reference sequence). The J segment lost 3 bases and the V segment lost 4 bases, leaving 3 bases of the junction unmatched. The CDR3 sequence is CASSSTGSYNEQFF. The CDR3 region has the DNA TGTGCCAGCAGCTCGACAGGGAGCTACAATGAGCAGTTCTTC.

The V gene is TRBV18, the J gene TRBJ1-4; possibly TRBD1 for D (6 bases). The germline gives CDR1 KGHSH, CDR2 LQKENI. Trimming pared 4 bases from V and 0 bases from J, leaving 15 bases between. The CDR3 sequence is 17 residues long. The CDR3 here is CASSQQDSTATNEKLFF. In nucleotides, the CDR3 is TGTGCCAGCTCACAACAGGACAGCACCGCAACTAATGAAAAACTGTTTTTT.

The V and J genes are TRBV7-7 and TRBJ2-5; the D gene is possibly TRBD1 (6 bases). V lost 5 bases to trimming and J lost 2 bases, with 15 bases between them. This CDR3 has 15 residues. The germline V gene encodes CDR1 SSHAT and CDR2 FNYEAQ (reference sequence). CDR3 nucleotides: TGTGCCAGCAGCAAAGACGGACAGAGACAAGAGACCCAGTACTTC. Translated, it gives CASSKDGQRQETQYF. Using reference TRBV7-7 and TRBJ2-5 for the parts outside the CDR3, the full variable domain is GAGVSQSPRYKVTKRGQDVTLRCDPISSHATLYWYQQALGQGPEFLTYFNYEAQPDKSGLPSDRFSAERPEGSISTLTIQRTEQRDSAMYRCASSKDGQRQETQYFGPGTRLLVL.